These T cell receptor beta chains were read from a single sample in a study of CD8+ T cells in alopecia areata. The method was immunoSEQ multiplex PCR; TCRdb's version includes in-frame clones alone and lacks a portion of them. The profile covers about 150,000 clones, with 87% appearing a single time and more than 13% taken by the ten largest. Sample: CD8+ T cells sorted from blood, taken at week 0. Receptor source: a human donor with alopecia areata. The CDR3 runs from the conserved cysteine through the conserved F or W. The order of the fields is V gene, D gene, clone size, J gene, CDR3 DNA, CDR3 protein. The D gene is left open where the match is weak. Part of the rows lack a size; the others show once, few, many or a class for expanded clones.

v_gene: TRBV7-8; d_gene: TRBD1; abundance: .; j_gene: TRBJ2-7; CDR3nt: TGTGCCAGCAGCGCACAGGGGGCCTACGAGCAGTACTTC; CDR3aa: CASSAQGAYEQYF
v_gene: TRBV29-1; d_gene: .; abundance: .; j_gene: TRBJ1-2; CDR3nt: TGCAGCGTTGCGGCAGGAGAGTCTTATGGCTACACCTTC; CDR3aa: CSVAAGESYGYTF
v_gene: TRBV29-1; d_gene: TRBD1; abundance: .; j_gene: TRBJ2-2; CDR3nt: TGCAGCGTTGTTCAGGGGGACACCGGGGAGCTGTTTTTT; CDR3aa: CSVVQGDTGELFF
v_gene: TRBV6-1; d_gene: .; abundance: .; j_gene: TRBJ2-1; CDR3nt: TGTGCCAGCAGTGAAGGGGGAGAGCAGTTCTTC; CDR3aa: CASSEGGEQFF
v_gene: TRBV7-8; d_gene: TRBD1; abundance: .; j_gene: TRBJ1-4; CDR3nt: TGTGCCAGCAGCTTAGGACAGGGGTATGAAAAACTGTTTTTT; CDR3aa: CASSLGQGYEKLFF
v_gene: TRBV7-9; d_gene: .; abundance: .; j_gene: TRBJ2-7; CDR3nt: TGTGCCAGCAGCGACCGAGGTGCCGAGCAGTACTTC; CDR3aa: CASSDRGAEQYF
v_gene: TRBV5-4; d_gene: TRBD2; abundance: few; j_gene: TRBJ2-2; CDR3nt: TGTGCCAGCAGCTTCGCTCGAGGGACTAGCGGGACCGGGGAGCTGTTTTTT; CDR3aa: CASSFARGTSGTGELFF
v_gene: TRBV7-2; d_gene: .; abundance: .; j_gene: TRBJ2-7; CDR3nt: TGTGCCAGCAGCTCCTTCCTGGGCTCCTACGAGCAGTACTTC; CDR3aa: CASSSFLGSYEQYF
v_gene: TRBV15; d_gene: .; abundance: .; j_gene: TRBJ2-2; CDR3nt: TGTGCCACCAGCAGAGATTACCAGGGGACTAACACCGGGGAGCTGTTTTTT; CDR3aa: CATSRDYQGTNTGELFF
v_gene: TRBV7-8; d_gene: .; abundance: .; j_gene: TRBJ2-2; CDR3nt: TGTGCCAGCCGGCACGGGGAGCTGTTTTTT; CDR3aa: CASRHGELFF
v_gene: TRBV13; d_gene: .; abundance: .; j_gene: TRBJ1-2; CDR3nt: TGTGCCAGCAGCTTAGGCGCAGGGAGTAACTATGGCTACACCTTC; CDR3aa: CASSLGAGSNYGYTF
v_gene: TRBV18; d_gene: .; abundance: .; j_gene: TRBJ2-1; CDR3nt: TGTGCCAGCTCACTACAGGGTGAGCAGTTCTTC; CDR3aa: CASSLQGEQFF
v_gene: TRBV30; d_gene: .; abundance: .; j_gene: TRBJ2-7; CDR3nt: TGTGCCTGGAGTAAAGTCCGGGACCCCATAACCTACGAGCAGTACTTC; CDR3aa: CAWSKVRDPITYEQYF
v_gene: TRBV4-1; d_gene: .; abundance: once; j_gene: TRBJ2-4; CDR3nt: TGCGCCAGCAGCCAAGGTCCATTGAAAAACATTCAGTACTTC; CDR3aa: CASSQGPLKNIQYF
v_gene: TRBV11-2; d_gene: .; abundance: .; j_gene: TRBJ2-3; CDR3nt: TGTGCCAGCAGCCGCAGGCGCACAGATACGCAGTATTTT; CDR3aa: CASSRRRTDTQYF
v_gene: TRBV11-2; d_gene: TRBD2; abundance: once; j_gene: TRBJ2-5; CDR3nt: TGTGCCAGCAGCCCCCGGACTAGCGGGACTTATGTGGAGACCCAGTACTTC; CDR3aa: CASSPRTSGTYVETQYF
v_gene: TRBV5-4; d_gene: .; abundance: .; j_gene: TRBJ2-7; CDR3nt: TGTGCCAGCAGCTCCCATGGGGGACCCTACGAGCAGTACTTC; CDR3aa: CASSSHGGPYEQYF
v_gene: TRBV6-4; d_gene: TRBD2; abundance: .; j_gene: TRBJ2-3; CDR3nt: TGTGCCAGCAGTGCTTCCAGCGGGGTGTTAGATACGCAGTATTTT; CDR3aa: CASSASSGVLDTQYF
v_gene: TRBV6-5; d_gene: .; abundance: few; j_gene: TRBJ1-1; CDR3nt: TGTGCCACCCTACGGACCGACACTGAAGCTTTCTTT; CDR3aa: CATLRTDTEAFF
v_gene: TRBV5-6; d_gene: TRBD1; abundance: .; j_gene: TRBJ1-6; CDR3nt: TGTGCCAGCAGCCCCCAAGGACAGGGGTCCTATAATTCACCCCTCCACTTT; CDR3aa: CASSPQGQGSYNSPLHF
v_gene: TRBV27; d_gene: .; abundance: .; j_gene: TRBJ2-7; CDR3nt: TGTGCCTCATCAACAAGACGGGAGATCTACGAGCAGTACTTC; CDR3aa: CASSTRREIYEQYF
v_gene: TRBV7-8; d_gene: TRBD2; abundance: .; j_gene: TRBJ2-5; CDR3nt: TGTGCCAGCAGCCACCCAAAGCGGGGGGGAGAGGAGACCCAGTACTTC; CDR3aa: CASSHPKRGGEETQYF
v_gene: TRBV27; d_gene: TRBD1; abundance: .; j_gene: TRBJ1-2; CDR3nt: TGTGCCAGCAGTTTAGGGACAGGGAGGAACTATGGCTACACCTTC; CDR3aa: CASSLGTGRNYGYTF
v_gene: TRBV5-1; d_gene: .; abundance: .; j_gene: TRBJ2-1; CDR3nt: TGCGCCAGCAGCTTAGAGGGGGTTTACAATGAGCAGTTCTTC; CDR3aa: CASSLEGVYNEQFF
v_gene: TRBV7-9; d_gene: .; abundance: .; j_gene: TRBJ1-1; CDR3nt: TGTGCCAGCAGCCTCCCAGGGTACGCTGAAGCTTTCTTT; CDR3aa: CASSLPGYAEAFF
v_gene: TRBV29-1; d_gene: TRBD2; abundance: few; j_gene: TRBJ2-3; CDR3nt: TGCAGCGCTGGGGGGGTTACGCAGTATTTT; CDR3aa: CSAGGVTQYF
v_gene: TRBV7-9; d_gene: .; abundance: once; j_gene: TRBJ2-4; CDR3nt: TGTGCCAGCAGCCTCGGGGACATCGGGCACTTC; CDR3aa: CASSLGDIGHF
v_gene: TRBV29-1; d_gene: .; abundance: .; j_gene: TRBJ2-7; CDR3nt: TGCAGCGTTGAAATACCCGGTCGGGTACCTTACGAGCAGTACTTC; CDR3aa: CSVEIPGRVPYEQYF
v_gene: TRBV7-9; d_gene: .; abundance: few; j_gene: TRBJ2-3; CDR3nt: TGTGCCAGCAGCTGGAGGGGCACGCAGTATTTT; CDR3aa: CASSWRGTQYF
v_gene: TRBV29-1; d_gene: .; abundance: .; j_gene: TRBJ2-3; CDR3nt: TGCAGCGTCCTCGGTGGAGGGAAGACAGATACGCAGTATTTT; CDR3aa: CSVLGGGKTDTQYF
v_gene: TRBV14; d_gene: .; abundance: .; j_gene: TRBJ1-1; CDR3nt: TGTGCCAGCAGCCATGCCCAGGGAACTGAAGCTTTCTTT; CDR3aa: CASSHAQGTEAFF
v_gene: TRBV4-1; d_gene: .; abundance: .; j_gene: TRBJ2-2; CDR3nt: TGCGCCAGCAGCCAATACCCGTTGGGGGGCCACACCGGGGAGCTGTTTTTT; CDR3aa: CASSQYPLGGHTGELFF
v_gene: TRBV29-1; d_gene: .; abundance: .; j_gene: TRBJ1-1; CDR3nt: TGCAGCGTATGGGGGCGTTACACTGAAGCTTTCTTT; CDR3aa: CSVWGRYTEAFF
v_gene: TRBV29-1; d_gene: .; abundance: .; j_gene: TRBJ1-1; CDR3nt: TGCAGCGTCGCCGAGGGGGCTGAAGCTTTCTTT; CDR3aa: CSVAEGAEAFF
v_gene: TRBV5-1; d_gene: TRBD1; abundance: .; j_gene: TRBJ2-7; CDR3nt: TGCGCCAGCAGCCCCGGGACAGGGGGCGAACAAACCTACGAGCAGTACTTC; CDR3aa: CASSPGTGGEQTYEQYF
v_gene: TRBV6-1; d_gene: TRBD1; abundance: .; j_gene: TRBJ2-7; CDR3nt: TGTGCCAGCAGTGAAATCGGGATATATCGGGACAGGAGTCACGAGCAGTACTTC; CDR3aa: CASSEIGIYRDRSHEQYF
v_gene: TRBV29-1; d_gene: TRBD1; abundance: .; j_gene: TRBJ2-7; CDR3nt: TGCAGCGCTGCAGCGGGACAGGGGTTCACGGGCGAGCAGTACTTC; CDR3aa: CSAAAGQGFTGEQYF
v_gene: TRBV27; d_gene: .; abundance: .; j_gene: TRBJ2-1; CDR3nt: TGTGCCAGCACCAGCTGGTTTTCCAATGAGCAGTTCTTC; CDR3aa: CASTSWFSNEQFF
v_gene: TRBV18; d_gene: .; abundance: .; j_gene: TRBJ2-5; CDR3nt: TGTGCCAGCCGTATCCGAGAGACCCAGTACTTC; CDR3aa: CASRIRETQYF
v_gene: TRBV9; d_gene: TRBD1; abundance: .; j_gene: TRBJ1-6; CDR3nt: TGTGCCAGCAGCCTGGGACAGGGGAATTCACCCCTCCACTTT; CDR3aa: CASSLGQGNSPLHF
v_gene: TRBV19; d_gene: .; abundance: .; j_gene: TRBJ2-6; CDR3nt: TGTGCCAGTAGTATTATCCCTGGGGCCAACGTCCTGACTTTC; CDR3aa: CASSIIPGANVLTF